A single sample gave rise to the 2 T cell receptor beta chains below, sequenced in a study of cytomegalovirus exposure and HLA in healthy donors. With 60 Vbeta and 13 Jbeta primers, the PCR was carried out. Libraries were prepared by immunoSEQ multiplex PCR; TCRdb keeps only in-frame clonotypes and omits some of them. The repertoire consists of some 96,000 clones, with 55% to 75% occurring once and the leading ten covering under 4%. The sample was PBMCs. The receptors originated from a man aged 55-75 years in good health and CMV-seronegative.

In its sample, this clone was seen a few times. The rearrangement links TRBV4-1 to TRBJ2-1; possibly TRBD2 for D (6 bases). V was cut by 0 bases and J by 4 bases, with 10 bases left in between. Germline loops: CDR1 MGHRA, CDR2 YSYEKL. The CDR3 is made up of 15 amino acids. CDR3 coding DNA: TGCGCCAGCAGCCAAGATAATAGCGGATACAATGAGCAGTTCTTC. It yields the protein CASSQDNSGYNEQFF.

The chain couples TRBV6-1 to TRBJ2-7; D remains unclear. The CDR3 contains 14 residues. The V end lost 5 bases, the J end lost 0 bases, and 11 bases lay between the germline ends. CDR1 and CDR2 from the germline V gene are MNHNS and SASEGT. The DNA for the CDR3 is TGTGCCAGCAGTTTAAGGAGATTCTCCTACGAGCAGTACTTC. Translated: CASSLRRFSYEQYF.